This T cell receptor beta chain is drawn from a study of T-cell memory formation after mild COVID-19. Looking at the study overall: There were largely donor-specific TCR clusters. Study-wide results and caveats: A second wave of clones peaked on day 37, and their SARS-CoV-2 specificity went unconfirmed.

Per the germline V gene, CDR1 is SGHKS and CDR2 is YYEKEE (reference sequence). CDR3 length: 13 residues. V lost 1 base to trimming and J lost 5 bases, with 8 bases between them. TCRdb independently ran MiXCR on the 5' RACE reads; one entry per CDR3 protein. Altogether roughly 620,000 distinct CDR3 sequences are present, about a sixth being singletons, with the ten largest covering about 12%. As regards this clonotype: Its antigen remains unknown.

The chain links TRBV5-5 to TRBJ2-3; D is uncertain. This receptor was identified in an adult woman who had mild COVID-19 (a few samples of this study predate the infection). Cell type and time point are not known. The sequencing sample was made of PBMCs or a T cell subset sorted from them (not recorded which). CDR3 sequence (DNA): TGTGCCAGCAGCTTGTTAAGGCGAGATACGCAGTATTTT. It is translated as CASSLLRRDTQYF.